Following are 13 T cell receptor beta chains from one sample sequenced in a study of T cells after yellow fever vaccination. Each CDR3 protein gets one entry after TCRdb re-called the 5' RACE reads with MiXCR. The sample shows approximately 300,000 distinct CDR3 sequences, roughly 8.7% of them seen only once. Material: PBMCs, obtained on the day of the first yellow fever vaccination. These receptors were collected from a man between 18 and 29 years old who received the YFV17D yellow fever vaccine.

This clonotype was found many times. The chain has TRBV2 and TRBJ2-5; D gene unclear. The length of the CDR3 is 15 residues. The V end was cut by 7 bases, the J end by 0 bases, with 15 bases between. Germline values: CDR1 SNHLY, CDR2 FYNNEI. The CDR3 region has the DNA TGTGCCAGCAACCTTGCCCGGTCATACCAAGAGACCCAGTACTTC. It specifies CASNLARSYQETQYF.

In its sample, this clonotype was seen a few times. V and J are TRBV30 and TRBJ2-5; perhaps TRBD1 as D (6 bases). With 2 bases removed from V and 2 bases from J, the gap between germline ends came to 12 bases. Looked up from germline, CDR1 is GTSNPN and CDR2 is SVGIG (reference sequence). The CDR3 is 14 amino acids. The CDR3 DNA reads as TGTGCCTGGAGTCCAACAGGGCGGCAAGAGACCCAGTACTTC. This codes for CAWSPTGRQETQYF. The whole variable domain, filled in from reference TRBV30 and TRBJ2-5, reads SQTIHQWPATLVQPVGSPLSLECTVEGTSNPNLYWYRQAAGRGLQLLFYSVGIGQISSEVPQNLSASRPQDRQFILSSKKLLLSDSGFYLCAWSPTGRQETQYFGPGTRLLVL.

This clonotype showed up many times. The V and J genes are TRBV20-1 and TRBJ1-6; 7 positions match TRBD1. The ends lost 4 bases at V and 0 bases at J; junction bases unmatched: 6. CDR1 and CDR2 from the germline V gene are DFQATT and SNEGSKA (reference sequence). This CDR3 spans 16 amino acids. CDR3 sequence (DNA): TGCAGTGCTACGACAGGGCTAAGCTCCTATAATTCACCCCTCCACTTT. Protein product: CSATTGLSSYNSPLHF.

The chain employs TRBV9 and TRBJ2-3; 10 positions match TRBD2. Germline CDR1 reads SGDLS; CDR2 reads YYNGEE. Trimming removed 1 base from V and 2 bases from J; junction bases left unmatched: 4. This CDR3 is 16 amino acids long. The chain's CDR3 is CASSVKAGGVTDTQYF. The CDR3 region has the DNA TGTGCCAGCAGCGTAAAAGCGGGGGGGGTCACAGATACGCAGTATTTT.

A few counts support this clonotype. The J gene is TRBJ2-5, the V gene TRBV5-4, with 11 bases fitting TRBD2. V dropped 4 bases and J dropped 1; count of bases not matched to a gene: 3. CDR3 length: 15 residues. Germline CDR1 and CDR2: SGHNT and YYREEE (reference sequence). The CDR3 sequence: CASSVTSGVQETQYF. The CDR3 DNA sequence: TGTGCCAGCAGCGTGACTAGCGGGGTCCAAGAGACCCAGTACTTC.

This clonotype was counted many times. One end of the junction does not line up with germline, which may come from a read error. The genes are TRBV4-2 and TRBJ1-1; 8 nucleotides match TRBD1. In germline, CDR1 is LGHNA, CDR2 YNFKEQ. The CDR3 consists of 13 residues. The CDR3, as DNA: TGTGCCAGCAGCCAAGCCTCCCGGACAGGGATTAACTTT. It encodes CASSQASRTGINF.

The sample holds many counts of this clonotype. The chain recombines TRBV27 with TRBJ2-3; D might be TRBD1 (6 bases). V dropped 5 bases and J dropped 2 bases, with 11 bases sitting between them. Per the germline V gene, CDR1 is MNHEY and CDR2 is SMNVEV (reference sequence). The CDR3 runs 14 residues. This chain's CDR3 is CASSPGQFTDTQYF. DNA for the CDR3: TGTGCCAGCAGTCCCGGACAGTTCACAGATACGCAGTATTTT.

The chain carries TRBV5-1 and TRBJ2-7; 9 nucleotides align to TRBD2. The CDR3 runs 14 residues. CDR1 is SGHRS, CDR2 YFSETQ, per germline. V was clipped by 4 bases and J by 6 bases; unmatched bases: 8. For the CDR3, the DNA is TGCGCCAGCAGCCCAAGCGGGGGGCATTCCGAGCAGTACTTC. The encoded protein is CASSPSGGHSEQYF.

There are a few counts of this clonotype. The chain recombines TRBV18 with TRBJ2-1; D tentatively fits TRBD1 or TRBD2 (6 bases each). V was pared by 2 bases and J by 8 bases, with 16 bases between. Germline V lookup: CDR1 KGHSH, CDR2 LQKENI. The CDR3 has 15 amino acids. The CDR3 sequence: CASSPGAIRGDEQFF. The CDR3 nucleotides read TGTGCCAGCTCACCAGGCGCCATTAGGGGGGATGAGCAGTTCTTC.

This clonotype was seen a single time. The rearrangement joins TRBV5-1 to TRBJ1-1; 9 nucleotides match TRBD1. Germline values: CDR1 SGHRS, CDR2 YFSETQ. The CDR3 sequence is 15 residues long. The V segment lost 4 bases and the J segment 6 bases; nucleotides outside the gene matches: 10. The DNA for the CDR3 is TGCGCCAGCAGCCGAATTAACAGGGGGCGGGCTGAAGCTTTCTTT. It encodes CASSRINRGRAEAFF.

Ten or more counts support this clonotype. The chain employs TRBV10-3 and TRBJ2-3, with TRBD1 matching 7 bases. V gave up 8 bases and J gave up 0 bases; unmatched junction bases: 11. The CDR3 sequence is 16 residues long. Germline values: CDR1 ENHRY, CDR2 SYGVKD. The CDR3 reads CAIATGDPESTDTQYF. In nucleotides, the CDR3 is TGTGCCATCGCTACAGGGGACCCGGAGAGCACAGATACGCAGTATTTT.

This clonotype turned up a few times. The chain carries TRBV14 and TRBJ1-4, with a possible D match to TRBD1 (6 bases). The CDR3 runs 15 residues. V lost 4 bases and J lost 5, with 14 bases in between. CDR1 SGHDN and CDR2 FVKESK come from the germline V gene. The DNA for the CDR3 is TGTGCCAGCAGCCTAACAGGGTTGCCGAATGAAAAACTGTTTTTT. Amino acid sequence: CASSLTGLPNEKLFF.

The chain uses TRBV9 and TRBJ2-1; 10 positions match TRBD2. Trimming took 0 bases from V and 2 from J; bases not matched to a gene: 8. CDR1 and CDR2 (germline): SGDLS, YYNGEE. The CDR3 has 18 amino acids. This CDR3 is CASSVVTSGALTYNEQFF. The DNA for the CDR3 is TGTGCCAGCAGCGTAGTAACTAGCGGGGCACTAACCTACAATGAGCAGTTCTTC.